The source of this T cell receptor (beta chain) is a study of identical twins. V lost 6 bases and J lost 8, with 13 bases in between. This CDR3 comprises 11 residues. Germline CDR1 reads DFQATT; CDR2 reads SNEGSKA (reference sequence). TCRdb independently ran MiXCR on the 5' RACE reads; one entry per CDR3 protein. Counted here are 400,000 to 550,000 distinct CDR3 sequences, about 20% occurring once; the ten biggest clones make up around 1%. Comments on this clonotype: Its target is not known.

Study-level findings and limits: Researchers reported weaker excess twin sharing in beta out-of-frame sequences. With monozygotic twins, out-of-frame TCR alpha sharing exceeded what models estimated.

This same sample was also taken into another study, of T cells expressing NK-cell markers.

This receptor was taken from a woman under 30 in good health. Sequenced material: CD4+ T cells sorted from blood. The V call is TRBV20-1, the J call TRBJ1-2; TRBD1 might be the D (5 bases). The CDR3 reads CSAGPTTGYTF. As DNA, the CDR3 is TGCAGTGCGGGACCAACCACCGGCTACACCTTC.